The T cell receptor (beta chain) under discussion was sequenced for a study of PD-1 blockade in classical Hodgkin lymphoma. In every patient, relapse followed autologous stem cell transplantation, while exposure to brentuximab vedotin differed. The V gene end was trimmed by 5 bases and the J gene end by 2 bases; junction bases not matched to a gene: 8. Looked up from germline, CDR1 is MNHEY and CDR2 is SVGAGI. The CDR3 has 15 residues. The data were produced by immunoSEQ multiplex PCR, yet TCRdb's version contains in-frame clones alone and is incomplete. The sample holds some 96,000 clones, approximately 88% seen once. This clone turned up a few times.

The source of this sequence is a human donor with classical Hodgkin lymphoma. Sequenced here: peripheral blood mononuclear cells (PBMCs), sampled at baseline. J is TRBJ1-1 and V is TRBV6-5; 7 bases are a match to TRBD1. The CDR3 loop is CASSLRQGFNTEAFF. The CDR3 DNA follows: TGTGCCAGCAGTCTCCGACAGGGTTTCAACACTGAAGCTTTCTTT.